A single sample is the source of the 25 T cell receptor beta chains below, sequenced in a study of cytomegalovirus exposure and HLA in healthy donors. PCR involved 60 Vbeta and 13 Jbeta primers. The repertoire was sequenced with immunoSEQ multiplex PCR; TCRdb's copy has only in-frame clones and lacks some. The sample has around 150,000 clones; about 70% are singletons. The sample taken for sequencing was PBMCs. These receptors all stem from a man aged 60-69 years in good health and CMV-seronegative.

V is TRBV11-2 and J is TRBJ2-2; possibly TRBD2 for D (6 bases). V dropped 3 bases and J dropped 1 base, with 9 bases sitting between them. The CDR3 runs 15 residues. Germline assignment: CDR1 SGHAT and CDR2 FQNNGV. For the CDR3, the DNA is TGTGCCAGCAGCTTCAAAGCGGGGAACACCGGGGAGCTGTTTTTT. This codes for CASSFKAGNTGELFF.

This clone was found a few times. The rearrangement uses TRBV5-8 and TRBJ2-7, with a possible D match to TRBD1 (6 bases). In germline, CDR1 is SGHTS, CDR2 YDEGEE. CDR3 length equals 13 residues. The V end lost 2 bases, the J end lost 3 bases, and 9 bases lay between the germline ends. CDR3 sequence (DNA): TGTGCCAGCAGCTTAAGGACAGACTACGAGCAGTACTTC. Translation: CASSLRTDYEQYF.

CDR3 nucleotide sequence: TGTGCCAGCAGTTCCGTCGACAGGGTGAACACTGAAGCTTTCTTT. This translates into CASSSVDRVNTEAFF. The chain joins TRBV6-5 to TRBJ1-1, with 7 positions matching TRBD1. CDR1 is MNHEY, CDR2 SVGAGI, per germline. This CDR3 region has 15 residues. With 4 bases clipped from V and 0 bases from J, the junction kept 5 bases outside the gene matches.

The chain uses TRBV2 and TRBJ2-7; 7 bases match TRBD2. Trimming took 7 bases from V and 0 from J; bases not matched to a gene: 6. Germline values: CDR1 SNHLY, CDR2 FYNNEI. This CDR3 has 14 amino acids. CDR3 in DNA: TGTGCCAGCAACCTCCTAGCGGTCTCCTACGAGCAGTACTTC. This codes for CASNLLAVSYEQYF.

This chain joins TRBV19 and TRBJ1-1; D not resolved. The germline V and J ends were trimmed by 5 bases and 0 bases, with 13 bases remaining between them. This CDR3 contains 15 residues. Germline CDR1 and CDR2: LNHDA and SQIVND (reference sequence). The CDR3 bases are TGTGCCAGTAGTTGGCAGGTTACTCTGAACACTGAAGCTTTCTTT. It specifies CASSWQVTLNTEAFF.

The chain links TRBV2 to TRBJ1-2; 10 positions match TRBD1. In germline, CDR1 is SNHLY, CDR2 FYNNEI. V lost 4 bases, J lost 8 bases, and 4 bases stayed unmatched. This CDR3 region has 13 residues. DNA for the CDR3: TGTGCCAGCAGTGGTGACAGGGGGCGAGGCTACACCTTC. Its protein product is CASSGDRGRGYTF. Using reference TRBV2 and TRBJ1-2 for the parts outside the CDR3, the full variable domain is EPEVTQTPSHQVTQMGQEVILRCVPISNHLYFYWYRQILGQKVEFLVSFYNNEISEKSEIFDDQFSVERPDGSNFTLKIRSTKLEDSAMYFCASSGDRGRGYTFGSGTRLTVV.

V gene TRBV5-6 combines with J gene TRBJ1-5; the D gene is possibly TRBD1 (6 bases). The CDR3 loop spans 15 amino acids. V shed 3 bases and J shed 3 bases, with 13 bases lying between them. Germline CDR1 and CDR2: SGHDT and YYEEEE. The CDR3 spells CASSSGDGHNQPQHF. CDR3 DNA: TGTGCCAGCAGCTCAGGGGACGGACACAATCAGCCCCAGCATTTT.

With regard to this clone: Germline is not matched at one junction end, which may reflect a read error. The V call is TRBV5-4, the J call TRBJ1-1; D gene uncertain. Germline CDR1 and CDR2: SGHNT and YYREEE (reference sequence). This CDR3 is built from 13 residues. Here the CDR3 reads CASSLHPMALRVF. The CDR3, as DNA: TGTGCCAGCAGCTTACACCCAATGGCTCTGCGGGTCTTT.

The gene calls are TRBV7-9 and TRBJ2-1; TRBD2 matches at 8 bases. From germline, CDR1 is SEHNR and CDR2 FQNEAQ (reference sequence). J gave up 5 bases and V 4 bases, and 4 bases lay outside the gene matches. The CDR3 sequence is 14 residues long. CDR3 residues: CASSSAGENNEQFF. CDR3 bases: TGTGCCAGCAGCTCAGCGGGAGAGAACAATGAGCAGTTCTTC. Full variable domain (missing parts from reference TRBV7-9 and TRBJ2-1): DTGVSQNPRHKITKRGQNVTFRCDPISEHNRLYWYRQTLGQGPEFLTYFQNEAQLEKSRLLSDRFSAERPKGSFSTLEIQRTEQGDSAMYLCASSSAGENNEQFFGPGTRLTVL.

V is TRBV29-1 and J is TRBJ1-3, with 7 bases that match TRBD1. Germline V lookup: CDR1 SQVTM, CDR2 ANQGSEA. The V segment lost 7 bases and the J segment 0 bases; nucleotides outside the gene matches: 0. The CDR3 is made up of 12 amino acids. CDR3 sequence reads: CSGTGSGNTIYF. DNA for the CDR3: TGCAGCGGGACAGGCTCTGGAAACACCATATATTTT.

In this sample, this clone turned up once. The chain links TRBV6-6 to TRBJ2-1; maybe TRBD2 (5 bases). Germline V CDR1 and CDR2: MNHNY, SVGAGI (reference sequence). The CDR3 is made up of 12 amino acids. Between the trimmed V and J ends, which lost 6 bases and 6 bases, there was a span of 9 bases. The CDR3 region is CASRVGLNEQFF. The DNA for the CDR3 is TGTGCCAGCAGAGTCGGACTCAATGAGCAGTTCTTC.

In DNA form, the CDR3 reads TGTGCCAGCAGAGCCAGGGGTTTCACCTACGAGCAGTACTTC. As protein: CASRARGFTYEQYF. The V and J genes are TRBV11-1 and TRBJ2-7; D may be TRBD1 (6 bases). The CDR3 spans 14 residues. The V gene lost 6 bases and the J gene lost 2 bases, with 14 bases spanning the gap. CDR1 and CDR2 from the germline V gene are SGHAT and FQDESV (reference sequence).

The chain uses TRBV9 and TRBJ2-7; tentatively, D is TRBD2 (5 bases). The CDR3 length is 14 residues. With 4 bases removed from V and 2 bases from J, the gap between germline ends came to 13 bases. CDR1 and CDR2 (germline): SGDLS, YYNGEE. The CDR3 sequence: CASSPYSGAYEQYF. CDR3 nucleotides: TGTGCCAGCAGCCCCTACAGCGGCGCCTACGAGCAGTACTTC.

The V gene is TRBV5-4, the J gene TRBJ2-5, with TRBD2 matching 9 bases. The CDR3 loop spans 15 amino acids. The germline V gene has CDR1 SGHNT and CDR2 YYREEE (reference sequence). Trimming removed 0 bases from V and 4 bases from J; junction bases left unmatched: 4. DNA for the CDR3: TGTGCCAGCAGCTTGGGAGCGGGAGGTAGAGAGACCCAGTACTTC. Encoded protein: CASSLGAGGRETQYF.

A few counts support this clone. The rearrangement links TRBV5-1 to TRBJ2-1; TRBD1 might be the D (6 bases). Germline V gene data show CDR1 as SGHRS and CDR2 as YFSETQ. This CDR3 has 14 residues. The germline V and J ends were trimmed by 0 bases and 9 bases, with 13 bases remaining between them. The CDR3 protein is CASSLAEGVGEQFF. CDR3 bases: TGCGCCAGCAGCTTGGCCGAGGGGGTCGGTGAGCAGTTCTTC. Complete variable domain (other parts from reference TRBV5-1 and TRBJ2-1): KAGVTQTPRYLIKTRGQQVTLSCSPISGHRSVSWYQQTPGQGLQFLFEYFSETQRNKGNFPGRFSGRQFSNSRSEMNVSTLELGDSALYLCASSLAEGVGEQFFGPGTRLTVL.

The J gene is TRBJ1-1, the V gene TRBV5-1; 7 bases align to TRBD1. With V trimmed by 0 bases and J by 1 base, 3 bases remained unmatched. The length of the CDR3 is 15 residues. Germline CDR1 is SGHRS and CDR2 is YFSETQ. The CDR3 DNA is TGCGCCAGCAGCTTGGAAACAGGGGAGAACACTGAAGCTTTCTTT. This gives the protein CASSLETGENTEAFF.

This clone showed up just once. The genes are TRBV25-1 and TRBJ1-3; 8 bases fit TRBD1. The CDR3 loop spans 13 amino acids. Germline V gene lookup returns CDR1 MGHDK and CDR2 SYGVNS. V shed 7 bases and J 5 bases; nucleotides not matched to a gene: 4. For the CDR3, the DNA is TGTGCCAGCACCCAGGGGGCCAGAAACACCATATATTTT. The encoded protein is CASTQGARNTIYF. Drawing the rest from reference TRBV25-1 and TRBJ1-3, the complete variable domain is EADIYQTPRYLVIGTGKKITLECSQTMGHDKMYWYQQDPGMELHLIHYSYGVNSTEKGDLSSESTVSRIRTEHFPLTLESARPSHTSQYLCASTQGARNTIYFGEGSWLTVV.

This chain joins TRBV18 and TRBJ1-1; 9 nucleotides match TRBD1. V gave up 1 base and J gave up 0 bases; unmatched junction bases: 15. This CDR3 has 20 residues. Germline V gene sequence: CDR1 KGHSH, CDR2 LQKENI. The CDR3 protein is CASSPRELTGQGTVNTEAFF. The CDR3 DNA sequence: TGTGCCAGCTCACCACGCGAATTAACAGGACAGGGGACCGTGAACACTGAAGCTTTCTTT.

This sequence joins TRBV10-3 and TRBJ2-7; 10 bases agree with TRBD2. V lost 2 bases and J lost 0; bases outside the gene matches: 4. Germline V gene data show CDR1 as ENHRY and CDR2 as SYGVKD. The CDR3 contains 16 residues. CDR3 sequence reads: CAISEAGTSASYEQYF. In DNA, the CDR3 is TGTGCCATCAGTGAGGCCGGGACTAGCGCCTCCTACGAGCAGTACTTC.

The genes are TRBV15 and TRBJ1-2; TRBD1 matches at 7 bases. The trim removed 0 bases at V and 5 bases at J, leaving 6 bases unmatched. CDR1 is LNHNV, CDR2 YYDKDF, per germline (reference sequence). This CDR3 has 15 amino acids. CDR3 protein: CATSREGQGGYGYTF. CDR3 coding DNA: TGTGCCACCAGCAGAGAGGGCCAGGGGGGTTATGGCTACACCTTC. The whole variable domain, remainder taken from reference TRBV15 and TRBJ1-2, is DAMVIQNPRYQVTQFGKPVTLSCSQTLNHNVMYWYQQKSSQAPKLLFHYYDKDFNNEADTPDNFQSRRPNTSFCFLDIRSPGLGDTAMYLCATSREGQGGYGYTFGSGTRLTVV.

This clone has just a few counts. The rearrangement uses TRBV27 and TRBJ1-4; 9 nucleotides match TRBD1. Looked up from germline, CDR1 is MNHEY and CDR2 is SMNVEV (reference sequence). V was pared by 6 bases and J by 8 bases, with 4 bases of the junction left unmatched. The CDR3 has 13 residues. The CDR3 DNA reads TGTGCCAGCAGATTACAGGGGGCGGAAAAACTGTTTTTT. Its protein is CASRLQGAEKLFF.

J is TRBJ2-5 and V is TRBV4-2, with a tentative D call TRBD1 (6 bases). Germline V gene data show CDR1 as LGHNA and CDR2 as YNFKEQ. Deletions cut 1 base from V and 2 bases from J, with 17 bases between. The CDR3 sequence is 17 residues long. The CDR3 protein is CASSQVQMDSSQETQYF. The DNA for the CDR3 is TGTGCCAGCAGCCAAGTTCAGATGGACAGCTCTCAAGAGACCCAGTACTTC.

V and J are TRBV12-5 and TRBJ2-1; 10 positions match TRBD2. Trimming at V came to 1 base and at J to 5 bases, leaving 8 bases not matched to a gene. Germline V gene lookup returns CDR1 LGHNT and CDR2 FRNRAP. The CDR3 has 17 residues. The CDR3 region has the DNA TGTGCTAGTGGTTTGGACCTACTAGCGGGACGGGACAATGAGCAGTTCTTC. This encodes CASGLDLLAGRDNEQFF.

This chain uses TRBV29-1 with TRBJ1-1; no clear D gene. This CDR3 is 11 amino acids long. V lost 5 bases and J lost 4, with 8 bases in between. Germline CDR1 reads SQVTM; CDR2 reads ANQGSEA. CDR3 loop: CSVPLATEAFF. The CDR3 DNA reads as TGCAGCGTTCCCTTGGCCACTGAAGCTTTCTTT.

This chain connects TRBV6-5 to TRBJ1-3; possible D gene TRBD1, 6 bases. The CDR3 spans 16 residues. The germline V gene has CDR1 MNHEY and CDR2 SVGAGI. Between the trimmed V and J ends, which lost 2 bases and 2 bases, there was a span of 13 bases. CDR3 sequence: CASSYAFTGTGNTIYF. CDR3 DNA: TGTGCCAGCAGTTACGCCTTCACAGGGACTGGAAACACCATATATTTT.